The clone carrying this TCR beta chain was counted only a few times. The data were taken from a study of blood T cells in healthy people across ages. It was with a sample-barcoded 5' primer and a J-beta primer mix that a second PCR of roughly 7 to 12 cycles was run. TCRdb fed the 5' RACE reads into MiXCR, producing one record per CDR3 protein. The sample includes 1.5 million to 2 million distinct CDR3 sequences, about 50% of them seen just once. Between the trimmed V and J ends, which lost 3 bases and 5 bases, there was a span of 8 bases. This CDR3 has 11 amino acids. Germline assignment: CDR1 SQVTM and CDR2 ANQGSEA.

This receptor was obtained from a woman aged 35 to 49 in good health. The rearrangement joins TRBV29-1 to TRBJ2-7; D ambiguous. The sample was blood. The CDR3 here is CSVDWEDEQYF. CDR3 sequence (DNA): TGCAGCGTTGACTGGGAAGACGAGCAGTACTTC.